One and the same sample provided the 32 T cell receptor beta chains below, sequenced in a study of CD8 T cells in Susac syndrome. It was with random hexamers that 0.5 to 1 ug RNA was reverse transcribed. MiXCR, run by TCRdb on the immunoSEQ multiplex PCR reads, gives a single entry per CDR3 protein. This table has 150,000 or so distinct CDR3 sequences, roughly 96% appearing once. Sequencing was carried out using CD4+ T cells from PBMCs. All receptors come from a human donor with Susac syndrome.

The chain couples TRBV3-1 to TRBJ2-1; 9 positions agree with TRBD2. CDR3 length equals 15 residues. V lost 1 base and J lost 6; bases outside the gene matches: 4. Germline values: CDR1 LGHDT, CDR2 YNNKEL (reference sequence). CDR3 nucleotides: TGTGCCAGCAGCCAAGCGGCTAGCGGGGCCAATGAGCAGTTCTTC. This gives the protein CASSQAASGANEQFF.

The chain uses TRBV4-3 and TRBJ2-2, with TRBD1 matching over 7 bases. Germline CDR1 reads LGHNA; CDR2 reads YSLEER. Unmatched junction bases numbered 5, after V lost 3 bases and J lost 1 base. The CDR3 has 16 residues. The CDR3 here is CASSQHRGENTGELFF. The CDR3 nucleotides read TGCGCCAGCAGCCAGCACAGGGGCGAGAACACCGGGGAGCTGTTTTTT.

J is TRBJ2-3 and V is TRBV29-1; 10 positions match TRBD1. V was clipped by 4 bases and J by 10 bases; unmatched bases: 8. The CDR3 has 13 amino acids. Looked up from germline, CDR1 is SQVTM and CDR2 is ANQGSEA. The CDR3 here is CSVAGTGVGAQYF. CDR3 DNA: TGCAGCGTTGCCGGGACAGGGGTAGGGGCGCAGTATTTT.

Here the CDR3 reads CASSPRQKPNSPLHF. CDR3 in DNA: TGTGCCAGCAGCCCCCGACAGAAACCGAATTCACCCCTCCACTTT. The chain employs TRBV7-9 and TRBJ1-6; D might be TRBD1 (5 bases). With 5 bases removed from V and 7 bases from J, the gap between germline ends came to 15 bases. Germline CDR1 and CDR2: SEHNR and FQNEAQ (reference sequence). The CDR3 loop spans 15 amino acids.

V usage is TRBV20-1 and J usage is TRBJ1-2; D might be TRBD1 (5 bases). The CDR3 totals 14 residues. The V end was cut by 2 bases, the J end by 6 bases, with 16 bases between. Per the germline V gene, CDR1 is DFQATT and CDR2 is SNEGSKA (reference sequence). CDR3 sequence reads: CSARLRGREHGYTF. CDR3 sequence (DNA): TGCAGTGCTAGACTCCGGGGCAGGGAGCATGGCTACACCTTC.

The rearrangement joins TRBV4-1 to TRBJ2-7; 7 bases match TRBD1. V dropped 1 base and J dropped 6; count of bases not matched to a gene: 9. The CDR3 covers 15 residues. Germline assignment: CDR1 MGHRA and CDR2 YSYEKL. The CDR3 region is CASSQVLTTGTEQYF. In nucleotides, the CDR3 is TGCGCCAGCAGCCAAGTCTTAACGACAGGGACCGAGCAGTACTTC.

This clonotype was observed a single time. The rearrangement uses TRBV23-1 and TRBJ1-6, with a tentative D call TRBD1 (6 bases). TRBV23-1 is noted as an ORF with a role that remains uncertain. The V and J ends lost 4 bases and 8 bases respectively, with 15 bases between them. This CDR3 contains 15 residues. The CDR3 reads CASSPQDRTDSPLHF. Written as DNA, the CDR3 is TGCGCCAGCAGTCCGCAAGACAGGACAGATTCACCCCTCCACTTT.

This chain joins TRBV29-1 and TRBJ1-1, with 7 bases lining up with TRBD1. V dropped 7 bases and J dropped 1; count of bases not matched to a gene: 3. The CDR3 runs to 12 residues. Germline V CDR1 and CDR2: SQVTM, ANQGSEA. As DNA, the CDR3 is TGCAGCGGGACAGGTTGGAACACTGAAGCTTTCTTT. Translating gives CSGTGWNTEAFF.

This clonotype has just a few counts. The V gene is TRBV6-1, the J gene TRBJ2-5; D possibly corresponds to TRBD1 (6 bases). The germline CDR1 and CDR2 sequences are MNHNS and SASEGT. This CDR3 is built from 12 residues. Trimming took 6 bases from V and 4 from J, leaving 9 bases between them. The CDR3 region is CASRTGGETQYF. As DNA, the CDR3 is TGTGCCAGCAGGACAGGCGGAGAGACCCAGTACTTC.

This chain links TRBV7-2 with TRBJ2-2; D is unclear. CDR1 is SGHTA and CDR2 is FQGNSA in the germline V gene. This CDR3 is built from 14 residues. V dropped 2 bases and J dropped 6 bases, with 10 bases sitting between them. DNA for the CDR3: TGTGCCAGCAGCTTATCTAAGAATCCCGGGGAGCTGTTTTTT. Its protein is CASSLSKNPGELFF.

This chain joins TRBV12-3 or TRBV12-4 and TRBJ1-6; D gene uncertain. Trimming took off 0 bases at V and 7 bases at J, with 13 bases between the two ends. The CDR3 has 16 residues. The CDR3, as DNA: TGTGCCAGCAGTTTAGCGGGTGGGCAAGCAAATTCACCCCTCCACTTT. Its translation: CASSLAGGQANSPLHF.

This clonotype was seen only once. V gene TRBV5-4 combines with J gene TRBJ2-5; D is uncertain. V lost 3 bases and J 3 bases, leaving 15 bases between the germline ends. Germline V gene lookup returns CDR1 SGHNT and CDR2 YYREEE (reference sequence). This CDR3 spans 15 amino acids. CDR3 sequence (DNA): TGTGCCAGCAGCTCCCGGGCCCGGACGGAAGAGACCCAGTACTTC. Translation: CASSSRARTEETQYF.

This clonotype was picked up one time. The chain carries TRBV29-1 and TRBJ2-7; D gene unclear. This CDR3 is 12 amino acids long. V lost 7 bases and J lost 5, with 15 bases in between. Looked up from germline, CDR1 is SQVTM and CDR2 is ANQGSEA. As DNA, the CDR3 is TGCAGCGCTGCAGCCCCCAGTGACGAGCAGTACTTC. Translated, it gives CSAAAPSDEQYF.

The gene calls are TRBV20-1 and TRBJ2-3; 8 bases are shared with TRBD1. V lost 8 bases, J lost 1 base, and 11 bases stayed unmatched. The germline gives CDR1 DFQATT, CDR2 SNEGSKA (reference sequence). The CDR3 is made up of 15 amino acids. The CDR3 here is CSSTRSGQGTDTQYF. In DNA, the CDR3 is TGCAGTTCCACCAGGTCGGGACAGGGCACAGATACGCAGTATTTT.

The gene calls are TRBV18 and TRBJ2-5; possibly TRBD1 or TRBD2 for D (5 bases each). Germline V gene data show CDR1 as KGHSH and CDR2 as LQKENI. The CDR3 length is 13 residues. The V and J ends lost 8 bases and 3 bases respectively, with 13 bases between them. CDR3 region: CASGSGTKETQYF. CDR3 bases: TGTGCCAGCGGATCCGGGACCAAAGAGACCCAGTACTTC.

This rearrangement joins TRBV5-1 to TRBJ2-7; maybe TRBD2 (6 bases). The CDR3 is 14 residues long. The germline gives CDR1 SGHRS, CDR2 YFSETQ. The ends were cut back, 5 bases at V and 1 base at J, with 13 bases in the middle. The chain's CDR3 is CASSDRSGSYEQYF. The CDR3 bases are TGCGCCAGCAGTGACCGTAGCGGTTCCTACGAGCAGTACTTC.

A single count supports this clonotype. The rearrangement uses TRBV15 and TRBJ2-7; D gene uncertain. Trimming cost V 0 bases and J 1 base, with 10 bases left between them. This CDR3 contains 15 residues. Germline loops: CDR1 LNHNV, CDR2 YYDKDF (reference sequence). The CDR3 DNA reads as TGTGCCACCAGCAGAGAAATCCAGGAATCCTACGAGCAGTACTTC. This sequence encodes CATSREIQESYEQYF. The whole variable domain, filled in from reference TRBV15 and TRBJ2-7, reads DAMVIQNPRYQVTQFGKPVTLSCSQTLNHNVMYWYQQKSSQAPKLLFHYYDKDFNNEADTPDNFQSRRPNTSFCFLDIRSPGLGDTAMYLCATSREIQESYEQYFGPGTRLTVT.

The rearrangement links TRBV2 to TRBJ1-2; 11 nucleotides line up with TRBD1. The CDR3 has 15 amino acids. Germline values: CDR1 SNHLY, CDR2 FYNNEI. V shed 7 bases, J shed 9 bases, and the junction held 13 bases outside the gene matches. Written as DNA, the CDR3 is TGTGCCAGCAATAGTGTGGGAGGACAGGGGGCGAGCTACACCTTC. This sequence encodes CASNSVGGQGASYTF.

This clonotype has more than one count but fewer than ten. V and J are TRBV4-2 and TRBJ2-5, with TRBD1 identical over 7 bases. The V gene's germline CDR1 is LGHNA and CDR2 YNFKEQ. CDR3 size: 18 residues. Trimming at V came to 1 base and at J to 2 bases, leaving 13 bases not matched to a gene. DNA for the CDR3: TGTGCCAGCAGCCAAGTTCACCGACAGGGAGAAATACAAGAGACCCAGTACTTC. Amino acids: CASSQVHRQGEIQETQYF.

This rearrangement joins TRBV20-1 to TRBJ1-4; TRBD1 agrees at 9 bases. The CDR3 sequence is 12 residues long. Germline lookup yields CDR1 DFQATT and CDR2 SNEGSKA (reference sequence). Germline trimming cut 6 bases from V and 8 bases from J; bases unmatched to any gene: 4. CDR3 protein: CSAWTGEEKLFF. CDR3 bases: TGCAGTGCGTGGACAGGGGAAGAAAAACTGTTTTTT.

The chain uses TRBV20-1 and TRBJ1-2; 8 bases map to TRBD1. After removal of 4 bases from V and 4 bases from J, the junction contained 2 bases not matched to a gene. CDR1 and CDR2 (germline): DFQATT, SNEGSKA (reference sequence). This CDR3 contains 12 residues. DNA of the CDR3: TGCAGTGCTACCGGGACAGGCTATGGCTACACCTTC. This sequence encodes CSATGTGYGYTF.

The chain joins TRBV7-9 to TRBJ1-2; TRBD1 might be the D (5 bases). V dropped 5 bases and J dropped 6 bases, with 19 bases sitting between them. The length of the CDR3 is 15 residues. The germline V gene has CDR1 SEHNR and CDR2 FQNEAQ (reference sequence). The CDR3 coding sequence is TGTGCCAGCAGCCGATACGGGGGGAACGTCAATGGCTACACCTTC. Translation gives CASSRYGGNVNGYTF. Full variable domain (rest looked up from reference TRBV7-9 and TRBJ1-2): DTGVSQNPRHKITKRGQNVTFRCDPISEHNRLYWYRQTLGQGPEFLTYFQNEAQLEKSRLLSDRFSAERPKGSFSTLEIQRTEQGDSAMYLCASSRYGGNVNGYTFGSGTRLTVV.

CDR3 nucleotide sequence: TGTGCCAGCAGCCAAGACTCTCAGCCTTTCTCTGGGGCCAACGTCCTGACTTTC. This sequence encodes CASSQDSQPFSGANVLTF. The rearrangement joins TRBV3-1 to TRBJ2-6; the D is unclear. The CDR3 length is 18 residues. V lost 0 bases and J lost 0, with 12 bases in between. CDR1 LGHDT and CDR2 YNNKEL come from the germline V gene (reference sequence).

The chain recombines TRBV29-1 with TRBJ1-4, with D unresolved. The CDR3 consists of 10 residues. V shed 5 bases and J shed 4 bases, with 2 bases lying between them. CDR1 and CDR2 (germline): SQVTM, ANQGSEA. This chain's CDR3 is CSVLNEKLFF. In DNA form, the CDR3 reads TGCAGCGTTCTTAATGAAAAACTGTTTTTT.

This rearrangement joins TRBV3-1 to TRBJ2-5, with D perhaps matching TRBD2 (5 bases). CDR1 LGHDT and CDR2 YNNKEL come from the germline V gene (reference sequence). Trimming removed 1 base at V and 5 bases at J, with 17 bases between. The CDR3 has 16 amino acids. Here the CDR3 DNA reads TGTGCCAGCAGCCAAGGAGGACTTCTAAACCGTGAGACCCAGTACTTC. This gives the protein CASSQGGLLNRETQYF.

The chain links TRBV20-1 to TRBJ2-5; TRBD2 might be the D (6 bases). The CDR3 extends over 11 amino acids. V was pared by 6 bases and J by 4 bases, with 9 bases between. CDR1 is DFQATT, CDR2 SNEGSKA, per germline (reference sequence). The CDR3 DNA is TGCAGTGCCAGGGAGGTAGAGACCCAGTACTTC. It yields the protein CSAREVETQYF.

This chain connects TRBV25-1 to TRBJ1-5; TRBD1 is a possible D gene (5 bases). The CDR3 loop spans 12 amino acids. The germline CDR1 and CDR2 sequences are MGHDK and SYGVNS. The CDR3 protein is CASGTSNQPQHF. The CDR3 region has the DNA TGTGCTTCCGGGACCTCCAATCAGCCCCAGCATTTT.

This chain links TRBV10-1 with TRBJ2-3; D not certain. V lost 0 bases, J lost 4 bases, and 11 bases lay in between. The germline V gene has CDR1 WNHNN and CDR2 SYGVQD (reference sequence). The CDR3 is made up of 15 amino acids. CDR3 DNA: TGCGCCAGCAGTGAGTCGAAGGGTGGGGCAGATACGCAGTATTTT. Its protein is CASSESKGGADTQYF.

The V and J genes are TRBV29-1 and TRBJ2-3; TRBD1 is a possible D gene (6 bases). The germline gives CDR1 SQVTM, CDR2 ANQGSEA. The CDR3 covers 15 residues. V was trimmed by 7 bases and J by 5 bases, leaving 22 bases between them. CDR3 sequence: CSAAPLTGRKDTQYF. The CDR3 DNA is TGCAGCGCAGCCCCCCTGACAGGAAGGAAAGATACGCAGTATTTT.

This sequence joins TRBV30 and TRBJ1-2, with TRBD1 identical over 7 bases. The CDR3 runs 14 residues. V shed 7 bases and J 1 base; nucleotides not matched to a gene: 9. Per germline, CDR1 GTSNPN and CDR2 SVGIG (reference sequence). CDR3 in DNA: TGTGCCTTCAAGACAGGGAACTGTAACTATGGCTACACCTTC. It encodes CAFKTGNCNYGYTF.

This clonotype was seen once. This rearrangement joins TRBV20-1 to TRBJ2-3, with 7 bases matching TRBD2. Trimming at V came to 0 bases and at J to 4 bases, leaving 7 bases not matched to a gene. The CDR3 length is 15 residues. Germline V gene data show CDR1 as DFQATT and CDR2 as SNEGSKA (reference sequence). CDR3: CSARDVREVPDTQYF. For the CDR3, the DNA is TGCAGTGCTAGAGATGTTCGGGAGGTGCCAGATACGCAGTATTTT.

The sample holds one count of this clonotype. The chain joins TRBV29-1 to TRBJ1-1; no clear D gene. Germline V gene data show CDR1 as SQVTM and CDR2 as ANQGSEA. CDR3 length: 13 amino acids. V lost 5 bases and J 1 base, leaving 11 bases between the germline ends. The CDR3 bases are TGCAGCGTTTCCCCACGGGGGAACACTGAAGCTTTCTTT. Residues: CSVSPRGNTEAFF.